Listed below are T cell receptor beta chains from one sample, sequenced in a study of cytomegalovirus exposure and HLA in healthy donors. Profiling relied on immunoSEQ multiplex PCR, and the TCRdb table lists in-frame clones only, not all of them. Found here are some 150,000 clones, more than 75% of them singletons; the top ten hold around 6%. The sequencing sample was made of PBMCs. Receptors originate from a middle-aged woman in good health and CMV-seropositive. CDR3s include the opening cysteine and the closing phenylalanine or tryptophan. The D gene is left open where the match is weak. For some rows the clone size is stated as once, few or many, or as a class when expanded; others skip it.

J gene	D gene	clone size	V gene	CDR3 protein	CDR3 DNA
TRBJ1-2	-	-	TRBV7-8	CASSLFSGESGYTF	TGTGCCAGCAGCTTATTTTCGGGGGAAAGTGGCTACACCTTC
TRBJ2-7	-	-	TRBV4-1	CASSQEARTIGSYEQYF	TGCGCCAGCAGCCAAGAGGCCAGGACTATTGGGTCCTACGAGCAGTACTTC
TRBJ2-2	-	once	TRBV11-2	CASSLVRGGELFF	TGTGCCAGCAGCTTAGTAAGGGGCGGGGAGCTGTTTTTT
TRBJ1-4	-	-	TRBV19	CASSTTGTNEKLFF	TGTGCCAGTAGTACAACAGGGACTAATGAAAAACTGTTTTTT
TRBJ2-2	-	few	TRBV5-1	CASSQNTGELFF	TGCGCCAGCAGCCAGAACACCGGGGAGCTGTTTTTT
TRBJ2-7	TRBD2	few	TRBV19	CASTRSASGNYEQYF	TGTGCCAGTACCCGATCGGCTAGCGGGAACTACGAGCAGTACTTC
TRBJ2-1	-	-	TRBV5-1	CASSLLQGLRDEQFF	TGCGCCAGCAGCTTGTTACAGGGTCTGCGGGATGAGCAGTTCTTC
TRBJ2-2	-	-	TRBV5-1	CASSLAVNTGELFF	TGCGCCAGCAGCTTGGCAGTGAACACCGGGGAGCTGTTTTTT
TRBJ1-3	-	-	TRBV9	CASSALDSGNTIYF	TGTGCCAGCAGCGCGCTAGACTCTGGAAACACCATATATTTT
TRBJ2-1	TRBD2	-	TRBV7-8	CASSDSGNNEQFF	TGTGCCAGCAGCGATAGCGGGAACAATGAGCAGTTCTTC
TRBJ2-3	TRBD2	few	TRBV7-3	CASSYTPGLAGGPGTQYF	TGTGCCAGCAGCTACACCCCGGGACTAGCGGGAGGGCCCGGTACGCAGTATTTT
TRBJ2-2	-	-	TRBV5-1	CASRRQVALDTGELFF	TGCGCCAGCAGAAGACAGGTGGCATTAGACACCGGGGAGCTGTTTTTT